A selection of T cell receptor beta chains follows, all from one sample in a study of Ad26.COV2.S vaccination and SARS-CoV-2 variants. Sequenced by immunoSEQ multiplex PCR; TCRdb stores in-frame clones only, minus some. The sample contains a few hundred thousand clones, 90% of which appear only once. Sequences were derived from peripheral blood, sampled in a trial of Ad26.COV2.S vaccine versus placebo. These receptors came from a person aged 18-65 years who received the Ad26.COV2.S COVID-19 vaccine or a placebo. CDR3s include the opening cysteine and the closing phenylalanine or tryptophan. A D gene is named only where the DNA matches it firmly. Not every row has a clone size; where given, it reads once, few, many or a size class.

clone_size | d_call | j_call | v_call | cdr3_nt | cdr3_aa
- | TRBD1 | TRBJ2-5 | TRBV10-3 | TGTGCCATCAGTCCGGGACAGGCCGAAGAGACCCAGTACTTC | CAISPGQAEETQYF
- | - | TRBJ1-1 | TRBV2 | TGTGCCAGCAGTGAAGCGCTTCAGGCAGCTCCTAAAGCTTTCTTT | CASSEALQAAPKAFF
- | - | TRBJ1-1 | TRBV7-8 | TGTGCCAGCAGCTTACCCAACCTGGGGGGCACTGAAGCTTTCTTT | CASSLPNLGGTEAFF
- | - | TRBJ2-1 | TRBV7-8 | TGTGCCAGCAGCTTAGTGGTCGGGAGCCGGTACAATGAGCAGTTCTTC | CASSLVVGSRYNEQFF
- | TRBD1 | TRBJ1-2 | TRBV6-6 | TGTGCCAGCAGTACGACAGGGCCTGGCTACACCTTC | CASSTTGPGYTF
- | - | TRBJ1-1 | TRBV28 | TGTGCCAGCAGTCCCACAGGGTGGAACACTGAAGCTTTCTTT | CASSPTGWNTEAFF
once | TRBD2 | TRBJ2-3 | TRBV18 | TGTGCCAGCTCAGTTTCGCGGGAGGGCGCAGATACGCAGTATTTT | CASSVSREGADTQYF
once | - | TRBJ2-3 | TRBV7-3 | TGTGCCAGCAGCTTAACTGGTGGTAGCACAGATACGCAGTATTTT | CASSLTGGSTDTQYF
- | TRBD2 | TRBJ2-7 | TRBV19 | TGTGCCAGTAGTGAGACTAGCGGGGGCGAGCAGTACTTC | CASSETSGGEQYF
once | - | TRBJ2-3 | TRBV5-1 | TGCGCCAGCAGTGGGCTAGGTGGGGGAGATACGCAGTATTTT | CASSGLGGGDTQYF
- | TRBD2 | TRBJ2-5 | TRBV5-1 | TGCGCCAGCAGGGTTGGTAGCGGGAATACTCAAGAGACCCAGTACTTC | CASRVGSGNTQETQYF
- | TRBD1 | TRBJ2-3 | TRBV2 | TGTGCCAGCCCCCTCCTACAGGGGATCACAGATACGCAGTATTTT | CASPLLQGITDTQYF
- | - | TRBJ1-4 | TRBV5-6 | TGTGCCAGCAGCTTGGGCGGAGGGATTGGTGAAAAACTGTTTTTT | CASSLGGGIGEKLFF
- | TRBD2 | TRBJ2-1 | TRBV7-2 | TGTGCCAGCAGCTTAGTTTCTAGCGGGAGCTCCTACAATGAGCAGTTCTTC | CASSLVSSGSSYNEQFF
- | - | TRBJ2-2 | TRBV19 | TGTGCCAGTAGGTATTCCGCGGGGAACACCGGGGAGCTGTTTTTT | CASRYSAGNTGELFF
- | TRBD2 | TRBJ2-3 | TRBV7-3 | TGTGCCAGCAGCTCGGGGATAGCGGGAGTGGGCACAGATACGCAGTATTTT | CASSSGIAGVGTDTQYF
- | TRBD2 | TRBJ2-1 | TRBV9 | TGTGCCAGCAGCGTAGCTTCCGGTAGCGGGGGACACAATGAGCAGTTCTTC | CASSVASGSGGHNEQFF
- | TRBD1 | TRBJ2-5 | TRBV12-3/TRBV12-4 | TGTGCCAGCAGCCTTACAGGGGAAGAGACCCAGTACTTC | CASSLTGEETQYF
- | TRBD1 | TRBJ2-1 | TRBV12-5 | TGTGCTAGTGGTTTCCTGACAGGGGAGCAGTTCTTC | CASGFLTGEQFF
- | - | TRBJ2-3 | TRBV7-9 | TGTGCCAGCAGCTTACAAAGGGGAAGACACCGAAGCACAGATACGCAGTATTTT | CASSLQRGRHRSTDTQYF
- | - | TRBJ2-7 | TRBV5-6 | TGTGCCAGCAGCTTGGGGGGTAACAGCTACGAGCAGTACTTC | CASSLGGNSYEQYF
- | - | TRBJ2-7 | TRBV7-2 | TGTGCCAGCTATCCACGGGCAGGGGTGAACTACGAGCAGTACTTC | CASYPRAGVNYEQYF
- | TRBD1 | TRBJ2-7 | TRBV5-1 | TGCGCCAGCAGCGACCGGACAGGGCCCTACGAGCAGTACTTC | CASSDRTGPYEQYF
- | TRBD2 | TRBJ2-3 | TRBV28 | TGTGCCAGCAGTTCCCAAGTGACTAGCGGGAGTTTAAGAGATACGCAGTATTTT | CASSSQVTSGSLRDTQYF
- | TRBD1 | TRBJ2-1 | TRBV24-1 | TGTGCCACCAGTGATCAAGCGGGGACAGGGGGGGACCAGTTCTTC | CATSDQAGTGGDQFF
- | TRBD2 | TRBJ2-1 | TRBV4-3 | TGCGCCAGCAGCCAAGCCCCTAGCGGGAGATTACATGAGCAGTTCTTC | CASSQAPSGRLHEQFF
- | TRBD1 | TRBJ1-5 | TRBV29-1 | TGCAGCGGATCGGACAGGGAGGGTAGCAATCAGCCCCAGCATTTT | CSGSDREGSNQPQHF
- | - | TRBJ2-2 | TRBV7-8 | TGTGCCAGCAGCTTATTGGCCAACACCGGGGAGCTGTTTTTT | CASSLLANTGELFF
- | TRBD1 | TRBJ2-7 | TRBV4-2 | TGTGCCAGCAGCCAGGGGGACAGGGGCGTCTACGAGCAGTACTTC | CASSQGDRGVYEQYF
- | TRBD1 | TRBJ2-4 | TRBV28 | TGTGCCAGCACCACGGACAGGAAGAAAAACATTCAGTACTTC | CASTTDRKKNIQYF
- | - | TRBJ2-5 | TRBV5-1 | TGCGCCAGCAGCTTGGCCGGGACACCAAAAGAGACCCAGTACTTC | CASSLAGTPKETQYF
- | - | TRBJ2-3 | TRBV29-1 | TGCAGCGTTGAAGGACTAGTCAGGAGCACAGATACGCAGTATTTT | CSVEGLVRSTDTQYF
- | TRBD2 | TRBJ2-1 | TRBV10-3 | TGTGCCACGGAGATAGCGGGAGAGTCCTACAATGAGCAGTTCTTC | CATEIAGESYNEQFF
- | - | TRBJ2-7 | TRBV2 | TGTGCCAGCAGTCAAACGGGACTCATAACGTCCTACGAGCAGTACTTC | CASSQTGLITSYEQYF
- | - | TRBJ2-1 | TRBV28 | TGTGCCAGCAGTTTATTTCCCACAGGTGCTCGGGGGAATGAGCAGTTCTTC | CASSLFPTGARGNEQFF
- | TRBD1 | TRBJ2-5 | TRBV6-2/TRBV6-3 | TGTGCCAGCAGTTACGGGACAGAAGAGACCCAGTACTTC | CASSYGTEETQYF
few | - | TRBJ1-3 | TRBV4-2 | TGTGCCAGCAGCCAAGACTGGGCGTCTGGAAACACCATATATTTT | CASSQDWASGNTIYF
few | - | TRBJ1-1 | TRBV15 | TGTGCCACCAGCAGGAACCCAGGGGCAGACACTGAAGCTTTCTTT | CATSRNPGADTEAFF
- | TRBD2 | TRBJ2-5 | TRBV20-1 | TGCAGTGCTAGTATGGCGGGAGTGTTGGAGACCCAGTACTTC | CSASMAGVLETQYF
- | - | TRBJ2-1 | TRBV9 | TGTGCCAGCAGCGTAGGTAAAGGGTCCTACAATGAGCAGTTCTTC | CASSVGKGSYNEQFF
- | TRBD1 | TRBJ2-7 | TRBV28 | TGTGCCAGCAGTTTAGGGACAGGGAAGTACGAGCAGTACTTC | CASSLGTGKYEQYF
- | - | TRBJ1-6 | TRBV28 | TGTGCCAGCAGTTTGAACAGTCGGTCTTCCCCCCTCCACTTT | CASSLNSRSSPLHF
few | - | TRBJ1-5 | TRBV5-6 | TGTGCCAGCAGCTTGAGGGTAGGTACGAGCAATCAGCCCCAGCATTTT | CASSLRVGTSNQPQHF
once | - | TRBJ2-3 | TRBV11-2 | TGTGCCAGCAGTTCTCGTAACGGGGCCTTCACAGATACGCAGTATTTT | CASSSRNGAFTDTQYF
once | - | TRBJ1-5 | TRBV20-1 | TGCAGGACGTCTGGATATCAGCCCCAGCATTTT | CRTSGYQPQHF
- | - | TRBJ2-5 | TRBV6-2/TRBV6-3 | TGTGCCAGCAGCAGGAAAGAGACCCAGTACTTC | CASSRKETQYF
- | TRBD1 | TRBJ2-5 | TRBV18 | TGTGCCAGCTCACCCCGACAGGGCTGGGAGACCCAGTACTTC | CASSPRQGWETQYF
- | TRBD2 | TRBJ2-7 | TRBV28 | TGTGCCGCCGCCCCACAGCGGGAGGTGTACGAGCAGTACTTC | CAAAPQREVYEQYF
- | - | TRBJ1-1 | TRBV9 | TGTGCCAGCAGCGTAGCTACCTGGACTGAAGCTTTCTTT | CASSVATWTEAFF
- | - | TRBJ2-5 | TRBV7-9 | TGTGCCAGCAGAACCGGGCCTGGGAGCTTGCAAGAGACCCAGTACTTC | CASRTGPGSLQETQYF
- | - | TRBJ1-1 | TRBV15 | TGTGCCACCAGCAGAGTAGGGGTGGTCACTGAAGCTTTCTTT | CATSRVGVVTEAFF
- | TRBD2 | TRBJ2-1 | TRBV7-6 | TGTGCCAGCAGCCGAGCCTTTAGCGGGAGCTCCTACAATGAGCAGTTCTTC | CASSRAFSGSSYNEQFF
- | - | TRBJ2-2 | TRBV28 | TGTGCCAGCAATCGAGGGGATGTCGGGGAGCTGTTTTTT | CASNRGDVGELFF
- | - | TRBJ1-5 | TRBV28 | TGTGCCAGCAGTTTTGACAGTTTGAATCAGCCCCAGCATTTT | CASSFDSLNQPQHF